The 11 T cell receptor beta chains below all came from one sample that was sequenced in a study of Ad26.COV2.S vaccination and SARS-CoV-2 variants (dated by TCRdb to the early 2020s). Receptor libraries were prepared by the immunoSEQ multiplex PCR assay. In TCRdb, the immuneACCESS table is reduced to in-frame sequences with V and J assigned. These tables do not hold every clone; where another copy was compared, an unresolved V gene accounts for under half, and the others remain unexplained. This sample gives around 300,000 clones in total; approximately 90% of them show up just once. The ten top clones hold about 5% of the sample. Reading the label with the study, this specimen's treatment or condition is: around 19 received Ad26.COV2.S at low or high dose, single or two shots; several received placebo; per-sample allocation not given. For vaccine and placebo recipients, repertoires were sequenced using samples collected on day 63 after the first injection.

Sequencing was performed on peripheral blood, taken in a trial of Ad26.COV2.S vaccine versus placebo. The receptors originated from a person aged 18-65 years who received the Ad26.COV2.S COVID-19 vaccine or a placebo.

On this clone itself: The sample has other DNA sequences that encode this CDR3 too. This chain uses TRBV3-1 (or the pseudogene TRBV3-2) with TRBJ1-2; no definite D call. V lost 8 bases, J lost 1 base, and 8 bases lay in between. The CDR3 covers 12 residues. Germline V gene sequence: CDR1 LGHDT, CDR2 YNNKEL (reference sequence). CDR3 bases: TGTGCCAGCTCTCCCGGTAACTATGGCTACACCTTC. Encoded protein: CASSPGNYGYTF.

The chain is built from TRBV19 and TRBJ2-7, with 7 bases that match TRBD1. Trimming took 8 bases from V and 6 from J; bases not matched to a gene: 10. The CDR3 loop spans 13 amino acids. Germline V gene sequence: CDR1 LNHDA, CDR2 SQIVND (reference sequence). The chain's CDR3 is CASAPATGSEQYF. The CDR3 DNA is TGTGCCAGTGCCCCGGCGACAGGGAGCGAGCAGTACTTC.

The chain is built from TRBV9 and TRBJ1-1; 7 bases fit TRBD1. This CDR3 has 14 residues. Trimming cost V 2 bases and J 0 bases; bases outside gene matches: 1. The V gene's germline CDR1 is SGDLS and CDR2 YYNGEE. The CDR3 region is CASSVDRVNTEAFF. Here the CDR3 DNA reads TGTGCCAGCAGCGTCGACAGGGTGAACACTGAAGCTTTCTTT.

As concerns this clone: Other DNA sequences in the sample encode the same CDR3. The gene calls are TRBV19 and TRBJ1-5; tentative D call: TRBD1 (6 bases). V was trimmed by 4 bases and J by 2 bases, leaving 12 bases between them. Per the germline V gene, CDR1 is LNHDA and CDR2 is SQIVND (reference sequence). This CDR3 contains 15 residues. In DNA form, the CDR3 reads TGTGCCAGTAGTAAGTGGGGACAAGGCAATCAGCCCCAGCATTTT. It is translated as CASSKWGQGNQPQHF.

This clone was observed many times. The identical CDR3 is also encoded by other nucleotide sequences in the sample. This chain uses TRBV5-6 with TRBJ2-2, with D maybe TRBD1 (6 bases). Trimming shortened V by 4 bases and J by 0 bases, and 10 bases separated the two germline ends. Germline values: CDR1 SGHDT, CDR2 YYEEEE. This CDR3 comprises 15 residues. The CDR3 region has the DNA TGTGCCAGCAGCCTGGGACACTCGAACACCGGGGAGCTGTTTTTT. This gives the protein CASSLGHSNTGELFF.

CDR3 DNA: TGTGCCAGCAGCCAAGTTGTCTCGGTGAACACTGAAGCTTTCTTT. It codes for CASSQVVSVNTEAFF. The chain has TRBV4-2 and TRBJ1-1; D is undetermined. Trimming stripped 1 base from V and 0 bases from J, with 9 bases between. The CDR3 consists of 15 residues. Germline V lookup: CDR1 LGHNA, CDR2 YNFKEQ.

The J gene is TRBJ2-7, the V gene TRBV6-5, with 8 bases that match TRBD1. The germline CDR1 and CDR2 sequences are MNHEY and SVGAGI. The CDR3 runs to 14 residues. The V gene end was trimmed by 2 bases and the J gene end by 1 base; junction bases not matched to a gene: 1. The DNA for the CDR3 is TGTGCCAGCAGTTACACAGGGGGATCCTACGAGCAGTACTTC. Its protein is CASSYTGGSYEQYF.

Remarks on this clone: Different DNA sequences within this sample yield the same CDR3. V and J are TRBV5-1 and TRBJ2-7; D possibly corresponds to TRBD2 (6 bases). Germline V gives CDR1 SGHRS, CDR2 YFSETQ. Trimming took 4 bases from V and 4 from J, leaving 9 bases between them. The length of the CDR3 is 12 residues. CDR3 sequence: CASSPGTYEQYF. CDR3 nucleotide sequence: TGCGCCAGCAGCCCAGGGACTTACGAGCAGTACTTC.

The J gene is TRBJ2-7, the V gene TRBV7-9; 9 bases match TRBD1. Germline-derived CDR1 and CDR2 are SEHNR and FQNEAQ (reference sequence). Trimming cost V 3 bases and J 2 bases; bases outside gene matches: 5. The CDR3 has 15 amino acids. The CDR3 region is CASSFPGQGAYEQYF. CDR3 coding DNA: TGTGCCAGCAGCTTTCCGGGACAGGGTGCCTACGAGCAGTACTTC.

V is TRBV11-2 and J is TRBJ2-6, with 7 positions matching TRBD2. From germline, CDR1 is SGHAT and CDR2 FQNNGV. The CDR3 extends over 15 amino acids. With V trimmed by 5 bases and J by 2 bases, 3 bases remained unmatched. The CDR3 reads CASSLRGAGANVLTF. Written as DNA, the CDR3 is TGTGCCAGCAGCCTCCGGGGGGCTGGGGCCAACGTCCTGACTTTC.

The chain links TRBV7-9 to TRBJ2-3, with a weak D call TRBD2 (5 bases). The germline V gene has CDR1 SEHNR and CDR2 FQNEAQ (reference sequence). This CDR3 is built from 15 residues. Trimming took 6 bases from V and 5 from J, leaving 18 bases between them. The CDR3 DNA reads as TGTGCCAGCAGGGTGGCTAGCTTGGGAAAAGATACGCAGTATTTT. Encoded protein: CASRVASLGKDTQYF. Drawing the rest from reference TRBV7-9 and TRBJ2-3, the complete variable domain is DTGVSQNPRHKITKRGQNVTFRCDPISEHNRLYWYRQTLGQGPEFLTYFQNEAQLEKSRLLSDRFSAERPKGSFSTLEIQRTEQGDSAMYLCASRVASLGKDTQYFGPGTRLTVL.